This T cell receptor beta chain is drawn from a study of immune evolution from preneoplasia to lung adenocarcinoma. After pathologic assessment, macro-dissection selected premalignant or tumor cells for extraction. Study findings and constraints: Normal lung had highest clonality; later lesions appeared denser, more diverse. Top clone share appeared to fall from AAH through AIS, MIA, adenocarcinoma. Highest clonality occurred in KRAS-mutant, not EGFR-mutant or double wild-type, nodules.

The assay was immunoSEQ multiplex PCR, and TCRdb's table has in-frame clones only and misses some. Among some 3,000 clones listed, around 90% were seen once. A remark on this clone: What it recognizes is unknown.

The receptor was isolated from a person between 65 and 80 years old with invasive lung adenocarcinoma. The sample taken for sequencing was FFPE invasive lung adenocarcinoma tissue.

CDR3 nucleotides: TGTGCCAGCAGTCAACGGGACCAGAGCTCCTACGAGCAGTACTTC. It yields the protein CASSQRDQSSYEQYF. V is TRBV28 and J is TRBJ2-7; TRBD1 or TRBD2 may be the D gene (5 bases each). The CDR3 covers 15 residues. The V gene's germline CDR1 is MDHEN and CDR2 SYDVKM. V was trimmed by 5 bases and J by 0 bases, leaving 14 bases between them.